The 5 T cell receptor beta chains in this list originate from one sample, sequenced in a study of monozygotic twins with inflammatory bowel disease. TCRdb re-called the 5' RACE reads and gives one entry per CDR3 protein, without DNA. The sample data list approximately 150,000 distinct CDR3 sequences. The specimen sequenced was blood. The source is a human donor with ulcerative colitis or Crohn's disease, or a healthy co-twin of an affected twin (not recorded which).

The genes are TRBV30 and TRBJ2-1; TCRdb's assignment of TRBD2 cannot be checked, as there is no DNA. The CDR3 is 15 residues long. Germline V lookup: CDR1 GTSNPN, CDR2 SVGIG (reference sequence). This CDR3 is CAWSLTSGVRNEQFF.

The chain employs TRBV20-1 and TRBJ2-7. Germline V CDR1 and CDR2: DFQATT, SNEGSKA (reference sequence). There are 14 residues in the CDR3. CDR3 sequence reads: CSAIFGSGSYEQYF.

V and J are TRBV7-2 and TRBJ2-3. The CDR3 is made up of 14 amino acids. The V gene's germline CDR1 is SGHTA and CDR2 FQGNSA. The CDR3 sequence is CASSFLSVLAEQYF. Filled out from reference TRBV7-2 and TRBJ2-3, the complete variable domain reads GAGVSQSPSNKVTEKGKDVELRCDPISGHTALYWYRQSLGQGLEFLIYFQGNSAPDKSGLPSDRFSAERTGGSVSTLTIQRTQQEDSAVYLCASSFLSVLAEQYFGPGTRLTVL.

This sequence joins TRBV25-1 and TRBJ2-1; TCRdb's D gene call, TRBD2, goes unchecked for lack of DNA. CDR1 is MGHDK, CDR2 SYGVNS, per germline. CDR3 length: 15 residues. This CDR3 reads CASTPHGLGRGEQFF. Variable domain in full (rest from reference TRBV25-1 and TRBJ2-1): EADIYQTPRYLVIGTGKKITLECSQTMGHDKMYWYQQDPGMELHLIHYSYGVNSTEKGDLSSESTVSRIRTEHFPLTLESARPSHTSQYLCASTPHGLGRGEQFFGPGTRLTVL.

This rearrangement joins TRBV20-1 to TRBJ1-5; the TRBD1 assignment by TCRdb is unverifiable without DNA. CDR1 is DFQATT, CDR2 SNEGSKA, per germline (reference sequence). This CDR3 is built from 13 residues. CDR3 protein: CSASRAVNQPQHF.